This T cell receptor beta chain was retrieved from a study of blood T cell repertoires in COVID-19. Looking at the study overall: The study drew acute and convalescent COVID-19 samples from the United States, Italy and Spain. PBMCs, B-cell-depleted T cells, or T cells were the source of the cDNA or gDNA that made up the material.

This CDR3 has 13 amino acids. The ends were cut back, 4 bases at V and 3 bases at J, with 9 bases in the middle. The germline V gene has CDR1 MNHEY and CDR2 SVGAGI. TCRdb keeps only in-frame clones here, not all; method: immunoSEQ multiplex PCR. The data hold over 150,000 clones, with approximately 85% observed a single time. Enrollment of patients from Seattle took place during active infection, with longitudinal follow-up. This TCR came from a man aged 55 to 70 with COVID-19, enrolled during active disease. V and J are TRBV6-5 and TRBJ1-2; D uncertain. Material for sequencing was peripheral blood. This chain's CDR3 is CASSSGDYYGYTF. In DNA, the CDR3 is TGTGCCAGCAGTTCCGGGGATTACTATGGCTACACCTTC.